This record concerns one T cell receptor beta chain sequence. The CDR3 runs to 14 residues. CDR1 is SGHKS, CDR2 YYEKEE, per germline (reference sequence). V was clipped by 4 bases and J by 5 bases; unmatched bases: 5. Per the original data handling: Amplifying reference gene primers gave estimates of nucleated cell counts. Clones were read by immunoSEQ multiplex PCR, and TCRdb kept only the in-frame ones, dropping some. V, J and clone size were drawn from that table, and D and trimming were deduced from the DNA. Among some 120,000 clones listed, more than 75% were seen once. This entry is derived from a study of blood T cell repertoires in COVID-19. Study-wide context: Samples came from the United States, Italy and Spain, spanning acute and convalescent COVID-19. Nucleic acid was either cDNA or gDNA, and it came from T cells, B-cell-depleted T cells, or PBMCs.

The chain joins TRBV5-5 to TRBJ2-3, with 9 nucleotides matching TRBD1. Material for sequencing was peripheral blood. This clonotype was obtained from a man aged 35-49 years with acute or convalescent COVID-19. This CDR3 is CASSPQGAIDTQYF. As DNA, the CDR3 is TGTGCCAGCAGCCCACAGGGGGCTATAGATACGCAGTATTTT.